The 8 T cell receptor beta chains listed next were all sequenced from one sample in a study of T cell repertoires in cytomegalovirus infection. TCRdb reprocessed the reads via MiXCR and lists one record per CDR3 protein. The data show 230,000 or so distinct CDR3 sequences, about a sixth seen once. The source material was CD8+ T cells from PBMCs. The receptor source for this set is a human donor in good health (CMV status not recorded). Some clones in this sample may be carry-over from other donors' samples.

The chain is built from TRBV5-6 and TRBJ1-1; a possible D gene is TRBD1 (5 bases). The CDR3 contains 12 residues. Between the trimmed V and J ends, which lost 4 bases and 7 bases, there was a span of 11 bases. Germline loops: CDR1 SGHDT, CDR2 YYEEEE. CDR3 DNA: TGTGCCAGCAGCCCGGGGGGAGTTGAAGCTTTCTTT. Translating it yields CASSPGGVEAFF. Combining the CDR3 with reference TRBV5-6 and TRBJ1-1 gives the whole variable domain DAGVTQSPTHLIKTRGQQVTLRCSPKSGHDTVSWYQQALGQGPQFIFQYYEEEERQRGNFPDRFSGHQFPNYSSELNVNALLLGDSALYLCASSPGGVEAFFGQGTRLTVV.

The genes are TRBV19 and TRBJ2-5; tentatively, D is TRBD1 or TRBD2 (5 bases each). CDR1 is LNHDA and CDR2 is SQIVND in the germline V gene (reference sequence). Trimming shortened V by 3 bases and J by 2 bases, and 13 bases separated the two germline ends. The CDR3 sequence is 15 residues long. The CDR3 nucleotides read TGTGCCAGTAGTATCCCTGGGACGGATCAAGAGACCCAGTACTTC. It is translated as CASSIPGTDQETQYF.

This sequence joins TRBV4-1 and TRBJ2-1; D is possibly TRBD2 (6 bases). CDR1 MGHRA and CDR2 YSYEKL come from the germline V gene. The CDR3 runs to 18 residues. Trimming pared 0 bases from V and 2 bases from J, leaving 17 bases between. The CDR3 here is CASSQEPSTSPTYNEQFF. Written as DNA, the CDR3 is TGCGCCAGCAGCCAAGAGCCGTCCACTAGCCCTACCTACAATGAGCAGTTCTTC.

This sequence joins TRBV27 and TRBJ1-1; D unclear. The V gene's germline CDR1 is MNHEY and CDR2 SMNVEV (reference sequence). The CDR3 has 13 residues. V was trimmed by 0 bases and J by 9 bases, leaving 11 bases between them. The CDR3 DNA reads as TGTGCCAGCAGTTTATCCGAACGGGCCCAAGCTTTCTTT. Its protein product is CASSLSERAQAFF.

This clonotype has at least ten counts. The chain carries TRBV7-9 and TRBJ2-1; D may be TRBD1 (5 bases). Per the germline V gene, CDR1 is SEHNR and CDR2 is FQNEAQ (reference sequence). The V gene lost 1 base and the J gene lost 5 bases, with 9 bases spanning the gap. The length of the CDR3 is 14 residues. CDR3: CASSLVGRDNEQFF. As DNA, the CDR3 is TGTGCCAGCAGCTTAGTCGGCAGGGACAATGAGCAGTTCTTC.

This clonotype occurred a few times. This rearrangement joins TRBV29-1 to TRBJ2-2; 7 bases agree with TRBD1. The V gene's germline CDR1 is SQVTM and CDR2 ANQGSEA. The CDR3 runs to 14 residues. V shed 6 bases, J shed 6 bases, and the junction held 10 bases outside the gene matches. The CDR3 nucleotides are TGCAGCGTCCTAGACGACAGGGTTGCCGGGGAGCTGTTTTTT. Its protein product is CSVLDDRVAGELFF.

This clonotype came up many times. The chain links TRBV2 to TRBJ1-2; D call uncertain. The CDR3 contains 11 residues. Germline lookup yields CDR1 SNHLY and CDR2 FYNNEI. V was shortened by 4 bases and J by 5 bases, with 5 bases between the two germline ends. The CDR3 region is CASSGLYGYTF. Written as DNA, the CDR3 is TGTGCCAGCAGTGGACTATATGGCTACACCTTC.

This sequence joins TRBV28 and TRBJ2-5; D is undetermined. The J call is uncertain, as TRBJ2-4 better fits the DNA end. This CDR3 is built from 11 residues. Germline CDR1 reads MDHEN; CDR2 reads SYDVKM. The CDR3 DNA follows: TGTGCCAGCAGTTTCGATAGCATTCAGTACTTC. Translated, it gives CASSFDSIQYF.